Presented here are 19 T cell receptor beta chains from one specimen sequenced in a study of immune cell composition in non-small cell lung cancer. Only in-frame clones appear in the TCRdb table, and some are missing; sequencing was by immunoSEQ multiplex PCR. There are approximately 1,400 clones in the sample; 66% occur only once, and almost 30% lies in the top ten. The normal lung sample lay at least 3 cm, and maximally far, from the tumour. What was sequenced was non-adjacent lung tissue. The origin of the receptors is a human donor with non-small cell lung cancer.

This sequence joins TRBV7-6 and TRBJ2-5; D is undetermined. The germline CDR1 and CDR2 sequences are SGHVS and FNYEAQ. The CDR3 has 13 residues. V gave up 1 base and J gave up 4 bases, with 7 bases separating them. CDR3 sequence reads: CASSLVRGETQYF. CDR3 bases: TGTGCCAGCAGCTTAGTAAGAGGAGAGACCCAGTACTTC.

The V call is TRBV19, the J call TRBJ2-1; the match to TRBD2 covers 8 bases. CDR1 LNHDA and CDR2 SQIVND come from the germline V gene (reference sequence). The CDR3 has 14 amino acids. Trimming cost V 5 bases and J 9 bases; bases outside gene matches: 9. CDR3 sequence (DNA): TGTGCCAGTAGTGCCACCTCAACTAGCGGTGAGCAGTTCTTC. It translates to CASSATSTSGEQFF.

The chain recombines TRBV19 with TRBJ2-3, with D perhaps matching TRBD1 (5 bases). V was trimmed by 5 bases and J by 4 bases, leaving 10 bases between them. Germline lookup yields CDR1 LNHDA and CDR2 SQIVND (reference sequence). The CDR3 is 13 amino acids. The CDR3 here is CASSSLGPDTQYF. The CDR3 DNA sequence: TGTGCCAGTAGTTCCTTGGGGCCAGATACGCAGTATTTT.

The rearrangement joins TRBV7-9 to TRBJ1-5; no reliable D call. This CDR3 has 13 residues. V was pared by 3 bases and J by 0 bases, with 3 bases between. Germline loops: CDR1 SEHNR, CDR2 FQNEAQ (reference sequence). The CDR3 nucleotides are TGTGCCAGCAGCTTCAATAGCAATCAGCCCCAGCATTTT. Amino acid sequence: CASSFNSNQPQHF.

This chain links TRBV15 with TRBJ2-5; D ambiguous. The CDR3 has 14 amino acids. Germline-derived CDR1 and CDR2 are LNHNV and YYDKDF (reference sequence). Trimming shortened V by 0 bases and J by 4 bases, and 9 bases separated the two germline ends. The DNA for the CDR3 is TGTGCCACCAGCAGAGATGCAGGAATAGAGACCCAGTACTTC. This encodes CATSRDAGIETQYF.

This rearrangement joins TRBV27 to TRBJ2-1; 13 bases match TRBD2. The CDR3 is made up of 18 amino acids. Germline CDR1 reads MNHEY; CDR2 reads SMNVEV (reference sequence). Unmatched junction bases numbered 6, after V lost 4 bases and J lost 0 bases. The CDR3 DNA is TGTGCCAGCAGTTCCCGGACTAGCGGGAGTTTCTCCTACAATGAGCAGTTCTTC. It specifies CASSSRTSGSFSYNEQFF.

The V and J genes are TRBV30 and TRBJ2-2; no clear D. With 8 bases removed from V and 1 base from J, the gap between germline ends came to 14 bases. The germline V gene encodes CDR1 GTSNPN and CDR2 SVGIG (reference sequence). The CDR3 has 14 amino acids. CDR3 sequence: CAGTFTWNTGELFF. CDR3 DNA sequence: TGTGCCGGTACCTTCACATGGAACACCGGGGAGCTGTTTTTT.

This chain connects TRBV6-6 to TRBJ1-1; no clear D gene. The CDR3 totals 14 residues. The germline CDR1 and CDR2 sequences are MNHNY and SVGAGI (reference sequence). Trimming took off 2 bases at V and 4 bases at J, with 11 bases between the two ends. The DNA for the CDR3 is TGTGCCAGCAGTTACGACTTCTCGGGCACTGAAGCTTTCTTT. Protein product: CASSYDFSGTEAFF.

The rearrangement links TRBV5-5 to TRBJ1-5, with D tentatively TRBD1 (6 bases). V was shortened by 2 bases and J by 0 bases, with 15 bases between the two germline ends. There are 17 residues in the CDR3. The germline CDR1 and CDR2 sequences are SGHKS and YYEKEE (reference sequence). This CDR3 reads CASSFTIRGDSNQPQHF. CDR3 DNA: TGTGCCAGCAGCTTTACGATCAGGGGTGATAGCAATCAGCCCCAGCATTTT.

This clone is a singleton in its sample. The chain is built from TRBV7-9 and TRBJ1-1; tentative D call: TRBD1 (6 bases). CDR1 is SEHNR, CDR2 FQNEAQ, per germline (reference sequence). CDR3 length equals 12 residues. V was trimmed by 5 bases and J by 12 bases, leaving 16 bases between them. The CDR3 loop reads CASSPDSLETFF. The CDR3 DNA reads as TGTGCCAGCAGCCCGGACAGCCTTGAGACTTTCTTT.

This clone was picked up one time. J is TRBJ2-7 and V is TRBV28, with D possibly TRBD2 on 6 matching bases. Germline assignment: CDR1 MDHEN and CDR2 SYDVKM. V dropped 3 bases and J dropped 5 bases, with 14 bases sitting between them. CDR3 length: 14 amino acids. The CDR3: CASSFVGSVDEQYF. Here the CDR3 DNA reads TGTGCCAGCAGTTTCGTCGGGAGTGTCGACGAGCAGTACTTC.

This clone is labeled large (0.1 to 1%). V and J are TRBV28 and TRBJ1-5; possibly TRBD1 for D (5 bases). Germline CDR1 and CDR2: MDHEN and SYDVKM. V lost 5 bases and J lost 5, with 13 bases in between. This CDR3 has 14 amino acids. The CDR3 DNA reads as TGTGCCAGCAGTGCGGGGCAGAATTATCAGCCCCAGCATTTT. Its translation is CASSAGQNYQPQHF.

The gene calls are TRBV28 and TRBJ1-1; 9 nucleotides align to TRBD1. This CDR3 is 15 amino acids long. CDR1 is MDHEN, CDR2 SYDVKM, per germline. Trimming at V came to 4 bases and at J to 5 bases, leaving 8 bases not matched to a gene. CDR3 residues: CASSSPGQGITEAFF. CDR3 bases: TGTGCCAGCAGTTCCCCCGGACAGGGGATAACTGAAGCTTTCTTT.

The CDR3 DNA sequence: TGTGCCAGTAGTATAGATCCCGAGGGCGACGAGCAGTACTTC. Translation: CASSIDPEGDEQYF. The rearrangement links TRBV19 to TRBJ2-7; D possibly corresponds to TRBD2 (5 bases). The CDR3 spans 14 residues. The V gene lost 0 bases and the J gene lost 5 bases, with 11 bases spanning the gap. Germline V gene data show CDR1 as LNHDA and CDR2 as SQIVND (reference sequence).

This clone was observed a handful of times. Here the CDR3 DNA reads TGTGCCAGCTCACCACAGGGACAGGGGGCGAGCGAGCAGTACTTC. The encoded protein is CASSPQGQGASEQYF. This chain connects TRBV18 to TRBJ2-7; 12 bases match TRBD1. This CDR3 spans 15 amino acids. CDR1 KGHSH and CDR2 LQKENI come from the germline V gene. V trimming: 1 base; J trimming: 6 bases; junction bases outside the gene matches: 4.

This clone has only a few counts. This chain links TRBV19 with TRBJ2-3, with 7 bases that match TRBD2. CDR3 length: 15 residues. CDR1 and CDR2 from the germline V gene are LNHDA and SQIVND (reference sequence). V shed 10 bases and J 0 bases; nucleotides not matched to a gene: 10. The CDR3 is CATRGSSASTDTQYF. DNA for the CDR3: TGTGCCACTCGCGGGAGTTCCGCTAGCACAGATACGCAGTATTTT.

The chain couples TRBV19 to TRBJ1-3, with TRBD1 identical over 8 bases. J was trimmed by 2 bases and V by 2 bases; bases with no gene match: 5. The CDR3 is made up of 16 amino acids. The germline CDR1 and CDR2 sequences are LNHDA and SQIVND (reference sequence). The CDR3 DNA reads as TGTGCCAGTAGTATACGACGGACAGGGACTGGAAACACCATATATTTT. This gives the protein CASSIRRTGTGNTIYF.

V and J are TRBV15 and TRBJ2-2; 10 positions match TRBD2. The germline CDR1 and CDR2 sequences are LNHNV and YYDKDF (reference sequence). The CDR3 contains 15 residues. Trimming removed 0 bases from V and 7 bases from J; junction bases left unmatched: 2. The CDR3 loop is CATSREAGGVGELFF. In DNA form, the CDR3 reads TGTGCCACCAGCAGAGAAGCGGGAGGGGTCGGGGAGCTGTTTTTT. Full variable domain (remainder filled in from reference TRBV15 and TRBJ2-2): DAMVIQNPRYQVTQFGKPVTLSCSQTLNHNVMYWYQQKSSQAPKLLFHYYDKDFNNEADTPDNFQSRRPNTSFCFLDIRSPGLGDTAMYLCATSREAGGVGELFFGEGSRLTVL.

This sequence joins TRBV4-1 and TRBJ1-2; TRBD1 might be the D (5 bases). CDR3 length: 19 residues. Germline assignment: CDR1 MGHRA and CDR2 YSYEKL. V was clipped by 0 bases and J by 4 bases, with 24 bases between them. CDR3 amino acids: CASSQEVILGSGVSYGYTF. For the CDR3, the DNA is TGCGCCAGCAGCCAAGAGGTTATCTTAGGTTCGGGGGTGAGCTATGGCTACACCTTC.